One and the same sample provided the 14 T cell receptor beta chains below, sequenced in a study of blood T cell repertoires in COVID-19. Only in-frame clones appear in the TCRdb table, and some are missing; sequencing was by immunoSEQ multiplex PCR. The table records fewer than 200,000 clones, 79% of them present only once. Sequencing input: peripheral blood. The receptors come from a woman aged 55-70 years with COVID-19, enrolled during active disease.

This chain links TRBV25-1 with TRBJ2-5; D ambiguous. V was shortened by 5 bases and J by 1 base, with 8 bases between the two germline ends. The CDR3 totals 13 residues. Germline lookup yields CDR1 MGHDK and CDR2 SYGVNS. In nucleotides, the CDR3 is TGTGCCAGCAGTTTGTACAGCCAAGAGACCCAGTACTTC. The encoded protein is CASSLYSQETQYF.

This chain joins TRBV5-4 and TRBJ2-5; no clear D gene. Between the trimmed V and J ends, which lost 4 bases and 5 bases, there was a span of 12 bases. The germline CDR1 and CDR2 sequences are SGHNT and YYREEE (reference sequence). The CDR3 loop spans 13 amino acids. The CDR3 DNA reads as TGTGCCAGCAGCGACCGCCCTAGGGAGACCCAGTACTTC. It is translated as CASSDRPRETQYF.

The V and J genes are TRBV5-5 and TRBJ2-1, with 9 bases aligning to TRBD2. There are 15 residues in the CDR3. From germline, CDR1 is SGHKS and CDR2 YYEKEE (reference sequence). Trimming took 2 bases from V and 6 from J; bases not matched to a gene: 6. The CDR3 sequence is CASSFSGGPLNEQFF. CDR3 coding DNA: TGTGCCAGCAGCTTTAGCGGGGGACCGCTCAATGAGCAGTTCTTC.

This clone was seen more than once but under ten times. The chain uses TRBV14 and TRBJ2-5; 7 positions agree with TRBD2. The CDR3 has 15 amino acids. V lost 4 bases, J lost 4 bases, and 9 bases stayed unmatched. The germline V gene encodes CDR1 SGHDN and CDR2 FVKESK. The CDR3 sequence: CASSRASGRAETQYF. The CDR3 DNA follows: TGTGCCAGCAGCCGGGCCTCAGGGAGGGCAGAGACCCAGTACTTC.

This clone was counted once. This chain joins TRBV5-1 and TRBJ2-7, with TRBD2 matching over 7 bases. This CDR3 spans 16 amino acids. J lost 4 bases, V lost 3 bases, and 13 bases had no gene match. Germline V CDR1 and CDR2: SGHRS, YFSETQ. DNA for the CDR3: TGCGCCAGCAGCTCCCCACGAAGCGGGAAGGTATACGAGCAGTACTTC. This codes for CASSSPRSGKVYEQYF.

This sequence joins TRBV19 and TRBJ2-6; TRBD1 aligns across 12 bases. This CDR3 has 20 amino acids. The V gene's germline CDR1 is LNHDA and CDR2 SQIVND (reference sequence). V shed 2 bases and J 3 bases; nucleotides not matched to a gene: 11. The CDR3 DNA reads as TGTGCCAGTAGTATAAGGATGGGGGGGACAGGGGGCTTTGGGGCCAACGTCCTGACTTTC. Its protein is CASSIRMGGTGGFGANVLTF.

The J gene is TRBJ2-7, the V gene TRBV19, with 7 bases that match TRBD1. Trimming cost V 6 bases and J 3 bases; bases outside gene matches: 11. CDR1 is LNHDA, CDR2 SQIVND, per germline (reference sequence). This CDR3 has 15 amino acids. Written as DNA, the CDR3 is TGTGCCAGTAGGGCGACAGGGACCTTTGGCTACGAGCAGTACTTC. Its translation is CASRATGTFGYEQYF.

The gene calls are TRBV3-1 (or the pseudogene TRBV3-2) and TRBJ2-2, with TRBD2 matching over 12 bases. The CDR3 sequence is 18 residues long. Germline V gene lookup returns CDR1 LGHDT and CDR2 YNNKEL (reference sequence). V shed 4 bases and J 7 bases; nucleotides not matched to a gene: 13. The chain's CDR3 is CASSLGLAGPGGGGELFF. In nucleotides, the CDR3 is TGTGCCAGCAGCCTCGGACTAGCGGGACCGGGAGGTGGCGGGGAGCTGTTTTTT.

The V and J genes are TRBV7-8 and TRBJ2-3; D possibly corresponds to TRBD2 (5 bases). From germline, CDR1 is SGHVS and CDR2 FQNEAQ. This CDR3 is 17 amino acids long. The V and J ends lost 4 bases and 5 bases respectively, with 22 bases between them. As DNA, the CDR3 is TGTGCCAGCAGCTCCGTTACTCTAGCAAAGAAGGGAGATACGCAGTATTTT. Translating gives CASSSVTLAKKGDTQYF.

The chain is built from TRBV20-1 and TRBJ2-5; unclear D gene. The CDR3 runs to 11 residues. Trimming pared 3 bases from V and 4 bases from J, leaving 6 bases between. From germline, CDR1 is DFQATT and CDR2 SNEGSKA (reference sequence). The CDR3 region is CSASSLETQYF. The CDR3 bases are TGCAGTGCTAGTAGCCTAGAGACCCAGTACTTC.

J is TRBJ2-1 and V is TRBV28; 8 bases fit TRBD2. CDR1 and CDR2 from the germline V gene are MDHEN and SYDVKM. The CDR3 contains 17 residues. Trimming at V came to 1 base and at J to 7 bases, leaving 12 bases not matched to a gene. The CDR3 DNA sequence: TGTGCCAGCAGTTTATCGCCCCTGGTAGCGGGACGGAATGAGCAGTTCTTC. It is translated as CASSLSPLVAGRNEQFF.

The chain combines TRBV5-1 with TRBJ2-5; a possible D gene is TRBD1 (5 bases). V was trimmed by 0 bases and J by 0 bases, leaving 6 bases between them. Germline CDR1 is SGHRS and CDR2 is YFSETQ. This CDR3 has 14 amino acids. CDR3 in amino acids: CASSLAGYQETQYF. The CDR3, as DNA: TGCGCCAGCAGCTTGGCAGGGTACCAAGAGACCCAGTACTTC.

The CDR3 loop is CASRRTGLSSYNEQFF. CDR3 coding DNA: TGTGCCAGTAGAAGGACAGGCCTGAGTTCCTACAATGAGCAGTTCTTC. This rearrangement joins TRBV19 to TRBJ2-1; 7 bases are a match to TRBD1. In germline, CDR1 is LNHDA, CDR2 SQIVND (reference sequence). Trimming took 6 bases from V and 1 from J; bases not matched to a gene: 9. This CDR3 spans 16 amino acids.

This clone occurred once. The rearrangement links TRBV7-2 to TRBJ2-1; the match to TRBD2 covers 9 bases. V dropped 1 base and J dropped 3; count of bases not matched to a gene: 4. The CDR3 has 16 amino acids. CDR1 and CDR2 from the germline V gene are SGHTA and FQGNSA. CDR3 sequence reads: CASSLDWRGGYNEQFF. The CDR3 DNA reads TGTGCCAGCAGCTTAGATTGGCGGGGGGGCTACAATGAGCAGTTCTTC.